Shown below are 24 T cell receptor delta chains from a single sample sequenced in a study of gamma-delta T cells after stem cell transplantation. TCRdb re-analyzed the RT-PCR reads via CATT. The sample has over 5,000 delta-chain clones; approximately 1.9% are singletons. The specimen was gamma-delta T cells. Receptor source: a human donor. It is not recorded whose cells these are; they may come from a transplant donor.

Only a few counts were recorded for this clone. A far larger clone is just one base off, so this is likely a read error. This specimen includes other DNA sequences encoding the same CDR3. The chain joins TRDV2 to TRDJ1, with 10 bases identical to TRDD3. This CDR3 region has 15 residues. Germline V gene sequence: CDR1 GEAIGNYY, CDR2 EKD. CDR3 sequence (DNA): TGTGCCTGTGACTTACTGGGGGATTGGACCGATAAACTAATCTTT. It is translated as CACDLLGDWTDKLIF.

CDR3: CACDTAGIPRQYTDKLIF. CDR3 in DNA: TGTGCCTGTGACACCGCGGGGATTCCCCGCCAGTACACCGATAAACTCATCTTT. The chain has TRDV2 and TRDJ1, with D perhaps matching TRDD3 (6 bases). The CDR3 loop spans 18 amino acids. The V gene lost 0 bases and the J gene lost 0 bases, with 19 bases spanning the gap. Germline CDR1 is GEAIGNYY and CDR2 is EKD.

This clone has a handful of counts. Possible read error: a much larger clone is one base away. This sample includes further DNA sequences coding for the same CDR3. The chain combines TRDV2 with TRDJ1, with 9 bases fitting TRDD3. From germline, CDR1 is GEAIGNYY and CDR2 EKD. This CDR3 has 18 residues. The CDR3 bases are TGTGCCTGTGACACCGTACTGGGGGACCCTGGTCGGGAGGATAAACTCATCTTC. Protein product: CACDTVLGDPGREDKLIF.

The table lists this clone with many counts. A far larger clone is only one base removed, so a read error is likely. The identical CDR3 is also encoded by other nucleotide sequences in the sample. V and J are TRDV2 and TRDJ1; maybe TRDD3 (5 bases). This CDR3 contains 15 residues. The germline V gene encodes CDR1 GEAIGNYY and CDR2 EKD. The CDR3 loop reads CACDTVGLYTDKLIF. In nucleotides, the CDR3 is TGCGCCTGTGACACCGTGGGATTGTACACCGATAAACTCATCTTT.

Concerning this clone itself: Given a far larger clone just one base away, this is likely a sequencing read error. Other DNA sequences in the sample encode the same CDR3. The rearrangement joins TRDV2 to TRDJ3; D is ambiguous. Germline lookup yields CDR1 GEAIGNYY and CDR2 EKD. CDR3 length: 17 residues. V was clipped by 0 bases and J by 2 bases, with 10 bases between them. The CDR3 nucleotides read TGTGCCTGTGACACCGCATCTCACCCCTGGGACACCCGACAGATGTTTTTC. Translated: CACDTASHPWDTRQMFF.

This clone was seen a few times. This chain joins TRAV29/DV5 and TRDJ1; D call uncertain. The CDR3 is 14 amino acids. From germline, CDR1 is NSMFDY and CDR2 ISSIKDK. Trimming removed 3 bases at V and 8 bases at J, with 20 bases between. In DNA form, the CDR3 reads TGTGCAGCAACCCATCCTCGGTCCGGGAAGAAACTCATCTTT. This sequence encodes CAATHPRSGKKLIF.

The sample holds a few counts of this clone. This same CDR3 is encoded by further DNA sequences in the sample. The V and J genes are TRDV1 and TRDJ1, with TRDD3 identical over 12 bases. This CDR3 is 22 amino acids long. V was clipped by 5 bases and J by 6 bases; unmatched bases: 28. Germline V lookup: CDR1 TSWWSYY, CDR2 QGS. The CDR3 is CALGIPFLTMHLYWGIPNKLIF. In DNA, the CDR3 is TGTGCTCTTGGGATACCCTTCCTAACAATGCACCTGTACTGGGGGATACCGAATAAACTCATCTTT.

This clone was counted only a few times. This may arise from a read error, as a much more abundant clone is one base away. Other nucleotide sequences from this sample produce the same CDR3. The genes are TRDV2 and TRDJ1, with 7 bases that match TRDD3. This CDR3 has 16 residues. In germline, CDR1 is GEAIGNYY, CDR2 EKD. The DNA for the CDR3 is TGCGCCTGTGACACCGTTGGTGGGGGACAAACCGATAAACTCATCTTT. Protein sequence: CACDTVGGGQTDKLIF.

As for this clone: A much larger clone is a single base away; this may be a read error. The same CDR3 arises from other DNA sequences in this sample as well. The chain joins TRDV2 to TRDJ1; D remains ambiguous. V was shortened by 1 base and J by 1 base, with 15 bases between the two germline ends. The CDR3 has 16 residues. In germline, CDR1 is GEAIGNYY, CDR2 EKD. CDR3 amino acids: CACDTLVGLVTDKLIF. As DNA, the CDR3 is TGTGCCTGTGACACTTTGGTGGGCCTCGTCACCGATAAACTCATCTTT.

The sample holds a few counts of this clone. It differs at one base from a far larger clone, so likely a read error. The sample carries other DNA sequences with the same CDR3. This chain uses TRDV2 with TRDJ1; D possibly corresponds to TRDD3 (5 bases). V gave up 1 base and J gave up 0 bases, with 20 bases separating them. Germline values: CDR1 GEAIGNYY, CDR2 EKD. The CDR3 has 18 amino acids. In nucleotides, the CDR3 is TGTGCCTGTGACACTGTTGGTCGAGGGGGTAAGTACACCGATAAACTCATCTTT. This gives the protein CACDTVGRGGKYTDKLIF.

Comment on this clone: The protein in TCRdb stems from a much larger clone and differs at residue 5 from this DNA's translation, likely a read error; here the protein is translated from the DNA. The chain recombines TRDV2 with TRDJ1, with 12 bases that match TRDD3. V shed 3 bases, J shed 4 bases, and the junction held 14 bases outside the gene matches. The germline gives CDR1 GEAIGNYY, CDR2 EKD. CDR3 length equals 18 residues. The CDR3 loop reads CACDYVLGDTPRGDKLIF. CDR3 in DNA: TGTGCCTGTGACTACGTACTGGGGGATACCCCTCGAGGCGATAAACTCATCTTT.

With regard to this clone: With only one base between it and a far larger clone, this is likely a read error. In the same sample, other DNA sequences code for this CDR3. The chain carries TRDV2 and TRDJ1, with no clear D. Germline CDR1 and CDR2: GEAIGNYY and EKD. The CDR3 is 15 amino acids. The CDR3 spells CACDTLSGYTDKLIF. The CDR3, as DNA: TGTGCCTGTGACACTCTCTCGGGGTACACCGACAAACTCATCTTT.

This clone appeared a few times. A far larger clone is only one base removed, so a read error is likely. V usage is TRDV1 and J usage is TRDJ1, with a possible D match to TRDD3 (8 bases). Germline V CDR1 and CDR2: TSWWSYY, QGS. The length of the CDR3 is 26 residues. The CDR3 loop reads CALGEPTFLLVLGGRPSDLITDNLIF. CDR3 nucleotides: TGTGCTCTTGGGGAACCAACCTTCCTCCTTGTACTGGGGGGCCGACCCTCAGACCTGATCACCGATAACCTCATCTTT.

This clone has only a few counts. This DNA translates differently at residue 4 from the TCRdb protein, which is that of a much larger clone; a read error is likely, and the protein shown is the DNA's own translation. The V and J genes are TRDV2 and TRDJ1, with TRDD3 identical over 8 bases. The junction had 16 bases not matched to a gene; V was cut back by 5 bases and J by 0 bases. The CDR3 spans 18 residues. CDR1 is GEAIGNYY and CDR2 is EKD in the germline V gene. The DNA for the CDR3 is TGTGCCTGTGGCAGGCTGGGGGACCTCACAATATACACCGATAAACTCATCTTT. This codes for CACGRLGDLTIYTDKLIF.

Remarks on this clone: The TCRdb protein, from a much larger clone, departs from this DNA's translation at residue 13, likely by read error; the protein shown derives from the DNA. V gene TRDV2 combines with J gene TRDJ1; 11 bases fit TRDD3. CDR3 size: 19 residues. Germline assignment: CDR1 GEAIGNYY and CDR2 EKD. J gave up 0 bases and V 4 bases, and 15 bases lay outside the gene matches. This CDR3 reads CACDRLSGGYAGNTDKLIF. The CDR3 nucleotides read TGTGCCTGTGATCGTCTCAGTGGGGGATACGCGGGGAACACCGATAAACTCATCTTT.

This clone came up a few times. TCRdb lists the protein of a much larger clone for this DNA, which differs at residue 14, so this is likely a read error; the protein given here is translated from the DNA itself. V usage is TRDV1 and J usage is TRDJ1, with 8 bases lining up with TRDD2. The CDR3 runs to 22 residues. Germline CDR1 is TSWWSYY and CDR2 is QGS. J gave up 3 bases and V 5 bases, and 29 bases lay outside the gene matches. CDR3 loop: CALGIPFLTMHLYCGIPDKLIF. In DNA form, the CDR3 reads TGTGCTCTTGGGATACCCTTCCTAACAATGCACCTGTACTGTGGGATCCCCGATAAACTCATCTTT.

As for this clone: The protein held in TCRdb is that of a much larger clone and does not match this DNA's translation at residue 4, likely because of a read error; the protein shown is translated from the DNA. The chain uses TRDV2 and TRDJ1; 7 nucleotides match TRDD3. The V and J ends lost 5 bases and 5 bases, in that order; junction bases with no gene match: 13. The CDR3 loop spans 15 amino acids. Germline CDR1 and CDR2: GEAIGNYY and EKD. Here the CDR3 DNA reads TGTGCCTGTGGCAACCTTGGGGGAAGGGGTGATAAACTCATCTTT. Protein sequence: CACGNLGGRGDKLIF.

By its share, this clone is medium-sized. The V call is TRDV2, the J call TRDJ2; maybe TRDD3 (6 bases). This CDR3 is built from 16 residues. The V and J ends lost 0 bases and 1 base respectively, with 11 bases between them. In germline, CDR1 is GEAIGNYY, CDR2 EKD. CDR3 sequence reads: CACDTVDTGLTAQLFF. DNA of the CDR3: TGTGCCTGTGACACCGTGGATACAGGTTTGACAGCACAACTCTTCTTT.

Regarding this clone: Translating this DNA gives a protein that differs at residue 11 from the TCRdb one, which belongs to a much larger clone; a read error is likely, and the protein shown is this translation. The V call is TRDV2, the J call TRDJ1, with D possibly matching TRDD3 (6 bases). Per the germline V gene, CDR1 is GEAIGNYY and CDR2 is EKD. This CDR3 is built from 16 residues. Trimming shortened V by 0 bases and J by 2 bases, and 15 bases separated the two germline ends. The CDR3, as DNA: TGTGCCTGTGACACCGTCGGGGGAAGACCGACCGATAAACTCATCTTT. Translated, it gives CACDTVGGRPTDKLIF.

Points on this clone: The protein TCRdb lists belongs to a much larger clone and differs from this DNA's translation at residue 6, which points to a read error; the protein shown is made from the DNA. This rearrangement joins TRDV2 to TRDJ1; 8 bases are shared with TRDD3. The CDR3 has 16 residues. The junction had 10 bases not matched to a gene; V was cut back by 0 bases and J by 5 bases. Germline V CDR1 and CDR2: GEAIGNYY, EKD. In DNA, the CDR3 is TGTGCCTGTGACACCGCAGTTCCTGGGGGAACTGATAAACTCATCTTT. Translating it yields CACDTAVPGGTDKLIF.

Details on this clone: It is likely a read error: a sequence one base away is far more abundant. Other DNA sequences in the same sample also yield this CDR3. The CDR3 spells CACDGLLGAYTDKLIF. CDR3 sequence (DNA): TGTGCCTGTGACGGGCTACTGGGGGCATACACCGATAAACTCATCTTT. The chain joins TRDV2 to TRDJ1; 8 bases fit TRDD3. Germline CDR1 is GEAIGNYY and CDR2 is EKD. The CDR3 is 16 amino acids. The trim removed 3 bases at V and 0 bases at J, leaving 8 bases unmatched.

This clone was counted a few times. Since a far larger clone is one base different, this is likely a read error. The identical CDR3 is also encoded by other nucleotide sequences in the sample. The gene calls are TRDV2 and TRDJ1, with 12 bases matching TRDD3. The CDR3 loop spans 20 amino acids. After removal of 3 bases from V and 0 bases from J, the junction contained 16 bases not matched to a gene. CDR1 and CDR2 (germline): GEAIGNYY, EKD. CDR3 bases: TGTGCCTGTGACCACATACTGGGGGATACCACCAAAACGTACACCGATAAACTCATCTTT. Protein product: CACDHILGDTTKTYTDKLIF.

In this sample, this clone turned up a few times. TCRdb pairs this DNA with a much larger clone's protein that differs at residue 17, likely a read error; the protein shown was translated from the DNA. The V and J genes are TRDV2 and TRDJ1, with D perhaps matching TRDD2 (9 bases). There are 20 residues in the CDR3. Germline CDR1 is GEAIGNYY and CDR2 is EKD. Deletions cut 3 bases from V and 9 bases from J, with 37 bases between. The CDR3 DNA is TGTGCCTGTGACGCCGTTCCTTCCTACGAAGGGATACGCGGAGACGGTGAACTCATCTTT. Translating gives CACDAVPSYEGIRGDGELIF.

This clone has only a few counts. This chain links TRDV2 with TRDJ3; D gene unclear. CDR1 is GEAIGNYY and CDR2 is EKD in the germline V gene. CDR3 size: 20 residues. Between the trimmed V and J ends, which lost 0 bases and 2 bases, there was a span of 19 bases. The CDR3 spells CACDTSGVGGPAWDTRQMFF. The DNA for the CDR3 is TGTGCCTGTGACACCTCGGGAGTTGGCGGTCCCGCCTGGGACACCCGACAGATGTTTTTC.